This TCR beta chain comes out of a study of shared clonotypes between healthy human individuals. The input for sorted-subset replicate PCRs was 150 to 200 ng DNA, some 30,000 T cell genomes. The method was immunoSEQ multiplex PCR; TCRdb's version includes in-frame clones alone and lacks a portion of them. The sample lists about 980,000 clones; about 80% were seen once. Study-wide results and limits: The rarefaction results pointed to incomplete sorted-subset sequencing despite large depth. Generation probability values for non-shared clonotypes were lower than those for clonotypes shared by all four donors.

HIV-negative, healthy adults without recent acute infections or vaccinations were the donors. Comments on this clone: Its antigen is unknown.

Looked up from germline, CDR1 is MNHEY and CDR2 is SMNVEV (reference sequence). This CDR3 comprises 14 residues. The trim removed 4 bases at V and 5 bases at J, leaving 7 bases unmatched. This TCR came from a man in his late teens or twenties in good health. Specimen: memory CD4+ T cells sorted from blood. The subset: CD45RA-negative fraction. The gene calls are TRBV27 and TRBJ1-1, with 7 bases matching TRBD1. CDR3: CASSSPTGRTEAFF. Written as DNA, the CDR3 is TGTGCCAGCAGTTCACCGACAGGGAGGACTGAAGCTTTCTTT.